The text below deals with one T cell receptor beta chain. Its target is not known. This sample is part of a study of T cell repertoires in cytomegalovirus infection. In the study overall: The authors used CMV epitopes that were HLA-C-restricted (recently identified) and HLA-B-restricted (well studied). TCR beta signatures that were public indicated CMV infection and matching HLA type.

Each CDR3 protein gets one entry after TCRdb re-called the reads with MiXCR. The sample lists approximately 280,000 distinct CDR3 sequences; 22% were seen once. This CDR3 has 14 amino acids. The V gene lost 2 bases and the J gene lost 2 bases, with 10 bases spanning the gap. CDR1 is MDHEN, CDR2 SYDVKM, per germline. The chain combines TRBV28 with TRBJ2-7; a weak D match, TRBD1 (5 bases). The sample here was cultured PBMCs, taken from culture after CMV antigen stimulation. This TCR was sampled from a human donor in good health (CMV status not recorded). Some clones in this sample may be carry-over from other donors' samples. As DNA, the CDR3 is TGTGCCAGCAGTTTAGGAGACAGCGCCTACGAGCAGTACTTC. This translates into CASSLGDSAYEQYF.